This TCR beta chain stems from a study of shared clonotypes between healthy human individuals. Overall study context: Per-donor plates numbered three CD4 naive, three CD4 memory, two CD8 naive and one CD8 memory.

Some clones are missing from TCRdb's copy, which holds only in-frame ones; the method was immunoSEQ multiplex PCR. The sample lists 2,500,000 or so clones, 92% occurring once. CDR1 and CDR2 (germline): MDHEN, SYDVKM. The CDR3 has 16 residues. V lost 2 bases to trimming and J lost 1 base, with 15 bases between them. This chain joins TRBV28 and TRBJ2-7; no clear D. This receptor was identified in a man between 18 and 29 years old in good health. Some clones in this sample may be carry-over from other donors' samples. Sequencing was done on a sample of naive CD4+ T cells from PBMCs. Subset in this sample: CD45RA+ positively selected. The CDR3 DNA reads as TGTGCCAGCAGTTTAGGGTACTTACTCTATTCCTACGAGCAGTACTTC. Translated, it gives CASSLGYLLYSYEQYF.